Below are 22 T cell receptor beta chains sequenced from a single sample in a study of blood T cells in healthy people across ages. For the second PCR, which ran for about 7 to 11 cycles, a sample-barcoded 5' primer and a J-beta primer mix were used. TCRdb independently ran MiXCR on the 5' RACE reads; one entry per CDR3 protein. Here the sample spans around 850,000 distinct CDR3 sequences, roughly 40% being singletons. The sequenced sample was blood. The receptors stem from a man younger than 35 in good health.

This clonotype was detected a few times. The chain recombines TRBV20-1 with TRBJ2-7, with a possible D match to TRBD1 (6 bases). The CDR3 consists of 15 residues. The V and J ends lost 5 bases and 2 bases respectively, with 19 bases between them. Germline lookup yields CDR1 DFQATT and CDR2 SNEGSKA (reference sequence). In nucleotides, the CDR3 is TGCAGTGCTCGCACAGGGTACTCAGGTACCTACGAGCAGTACTTC. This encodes CSARTGYSGTYEQYF.

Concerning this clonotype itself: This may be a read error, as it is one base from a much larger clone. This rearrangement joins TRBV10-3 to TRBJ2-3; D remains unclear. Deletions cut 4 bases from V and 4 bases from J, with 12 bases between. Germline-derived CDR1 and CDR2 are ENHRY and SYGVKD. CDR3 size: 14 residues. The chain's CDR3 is CAISGYRIPDTQYF. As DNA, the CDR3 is TGTGCCATCAGTGGGTACAGAATACCAGATACGCAGTATTTT.

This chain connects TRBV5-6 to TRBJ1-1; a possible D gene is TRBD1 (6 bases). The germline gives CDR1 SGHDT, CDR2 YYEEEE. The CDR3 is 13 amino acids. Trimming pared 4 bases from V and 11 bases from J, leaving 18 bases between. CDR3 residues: CASSPRGILGAFF. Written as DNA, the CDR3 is TGTGCCAGCAGCCCCAGGGGAATCTTGGGGGCTTTCTTT.

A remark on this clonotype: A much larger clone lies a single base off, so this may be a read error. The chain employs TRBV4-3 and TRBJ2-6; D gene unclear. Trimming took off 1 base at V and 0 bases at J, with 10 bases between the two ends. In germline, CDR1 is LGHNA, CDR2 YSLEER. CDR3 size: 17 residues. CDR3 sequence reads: CASSQGVLVSGANVLTF. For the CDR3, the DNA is TGCGCCAGCAGCCAAGGTGTCCTAGTCTCTGGGGCCAACGTCCTGACTTTC.

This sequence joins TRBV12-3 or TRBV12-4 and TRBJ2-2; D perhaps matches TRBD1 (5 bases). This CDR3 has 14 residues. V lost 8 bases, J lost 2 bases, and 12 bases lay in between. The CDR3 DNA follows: TGTGCCAGCGCTAGGACACCAAACACCGGGGAGCTGTTTTTT. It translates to CASARTPNTGELFF.

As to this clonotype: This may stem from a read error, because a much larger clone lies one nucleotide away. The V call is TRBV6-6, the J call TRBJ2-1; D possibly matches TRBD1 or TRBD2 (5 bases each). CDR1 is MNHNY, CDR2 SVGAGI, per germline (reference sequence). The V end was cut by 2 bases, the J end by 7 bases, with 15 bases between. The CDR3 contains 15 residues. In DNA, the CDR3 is TGTGCCAGCAGTTACGCGAGGGGTGAGCTTAATGAGCAGTTCTTC. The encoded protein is CASSYARGELNEQFF.

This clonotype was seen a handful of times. Here the CDR3 reads CASSVTRGEGYTF. CDR3 sequence (DNA): TGTGCCAGCAGCGTGACAAGGGGGGAAGGCTACACCTTC. This chain uses TRBV7-8 with TRBJ1-2; possible D gene TRBD1, 6 bases. CDR1 SGHVS and CDR2 FQNEAQ come from the germline V gene. Trimming stripped 5 bases from V and 8 bases from J, with 15 bases between. The CDR3 runs 13 residues.

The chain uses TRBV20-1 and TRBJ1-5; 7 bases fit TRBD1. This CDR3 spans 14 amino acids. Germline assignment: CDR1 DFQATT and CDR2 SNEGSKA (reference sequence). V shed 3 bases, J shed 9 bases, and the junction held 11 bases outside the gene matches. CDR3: CSASSNRGEGPQHF. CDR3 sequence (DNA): TGCAGTGCTAGCTCGAACAGGGGAGAAGGGCCCCAGCATTTT.

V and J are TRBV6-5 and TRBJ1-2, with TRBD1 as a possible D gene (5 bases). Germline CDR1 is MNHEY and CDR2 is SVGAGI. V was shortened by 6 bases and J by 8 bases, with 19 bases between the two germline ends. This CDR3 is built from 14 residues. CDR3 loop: CASSLRQKLGGYTF. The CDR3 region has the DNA TGTGCCAGCAGCCTCCGACAGAAGTTGGGGGGCTACACCTTC.

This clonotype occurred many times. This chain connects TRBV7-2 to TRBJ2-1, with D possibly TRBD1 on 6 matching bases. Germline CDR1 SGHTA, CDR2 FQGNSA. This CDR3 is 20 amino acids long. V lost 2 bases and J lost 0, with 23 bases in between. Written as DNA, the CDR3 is TGTGCCAGCAGCTTACGCTTCAGGGGTTTTTCTCTGAGCTCCTACAATGAGCAGTTCTTC. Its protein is CASSLRFRGFSLSSYNEQFF.

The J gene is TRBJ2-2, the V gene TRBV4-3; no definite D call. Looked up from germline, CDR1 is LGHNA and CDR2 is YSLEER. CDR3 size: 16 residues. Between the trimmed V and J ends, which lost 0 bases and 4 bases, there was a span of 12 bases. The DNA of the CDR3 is TGCGCCAGCAGCCAAGAACGGCTAGTTGCCACCGGGGAGCTGTTTTTT. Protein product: CASSQERLVATGELFF.

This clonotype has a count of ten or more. Written as DNA, the CDR3 is TGTGCCAGCAGCCTAGGACTAGCCGCCTCCTACGAGCAGTACTTC. It codes for CASSLGLAASYEQYF. This chain connects TRBV9 to TRBJ2-7; TRBD2 matches at 8 bases. CDR3 length equals 15 residues. Germline CDR1 and CDR2: SGDLS and YYNGEE. V was pared by 4 bases and J by 0 bases, with 6 bases of the junction left unmatched.

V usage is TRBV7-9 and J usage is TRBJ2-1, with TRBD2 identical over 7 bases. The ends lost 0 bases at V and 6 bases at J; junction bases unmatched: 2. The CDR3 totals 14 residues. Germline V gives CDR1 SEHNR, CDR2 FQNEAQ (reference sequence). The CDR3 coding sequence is TGTGCCAGCAGCTTAGCCAGGGAGGGCAATGAGCAGTTCTTC. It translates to CASSLAREGNEQFF.

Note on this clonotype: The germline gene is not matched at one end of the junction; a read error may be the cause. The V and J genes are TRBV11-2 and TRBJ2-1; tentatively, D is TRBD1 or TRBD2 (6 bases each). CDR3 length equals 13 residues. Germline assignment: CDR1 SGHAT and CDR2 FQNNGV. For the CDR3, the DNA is TGTGCCAGCAGCGTAATGCGGGACAAAGAGCAGTTCTTC. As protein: CASSVMRDKEQFF.

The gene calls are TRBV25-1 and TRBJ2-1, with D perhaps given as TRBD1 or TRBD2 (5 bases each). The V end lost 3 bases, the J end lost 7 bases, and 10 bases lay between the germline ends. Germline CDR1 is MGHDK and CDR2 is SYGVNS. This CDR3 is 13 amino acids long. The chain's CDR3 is CASSEAGRNEQFF. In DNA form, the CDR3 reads TGTGCCAGCAGTGAGGCAGGGAGAAATGAGCAGTTCTTC.

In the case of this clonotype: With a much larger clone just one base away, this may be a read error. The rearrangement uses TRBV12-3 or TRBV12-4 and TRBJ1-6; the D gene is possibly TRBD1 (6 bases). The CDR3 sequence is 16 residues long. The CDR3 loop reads CASSLGQVSYNSPPHF. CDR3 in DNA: TGTGCCAGCAGTTTAGGACAGGTCTCCTATAATTCACCCCCCCACTTT.

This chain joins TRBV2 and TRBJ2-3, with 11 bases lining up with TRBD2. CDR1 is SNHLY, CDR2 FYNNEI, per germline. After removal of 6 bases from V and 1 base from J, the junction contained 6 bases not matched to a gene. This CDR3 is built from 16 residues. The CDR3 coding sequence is TGTGCCAGCAGCACCGGGACTAGCGGACGCACAGATACGCAGTATTTT. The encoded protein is CASSTGTSGRTDTQYF.

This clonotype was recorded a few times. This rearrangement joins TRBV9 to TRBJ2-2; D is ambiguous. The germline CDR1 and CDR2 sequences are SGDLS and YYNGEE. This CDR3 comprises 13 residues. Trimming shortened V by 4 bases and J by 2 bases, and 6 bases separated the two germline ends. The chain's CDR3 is CASSPHNTGELFF. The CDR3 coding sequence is TGTGCCAGCAGCCCTCACAACACCGGGGAGCTGTTTTTT.

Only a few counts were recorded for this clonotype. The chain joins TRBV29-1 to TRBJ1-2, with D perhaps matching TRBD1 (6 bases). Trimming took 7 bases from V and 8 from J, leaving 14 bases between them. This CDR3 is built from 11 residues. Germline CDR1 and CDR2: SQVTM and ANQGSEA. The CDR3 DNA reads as TGCAGCGCCCGGACAGCCGGGGGCTACACCTTC. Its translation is CSARTAGGYTF.

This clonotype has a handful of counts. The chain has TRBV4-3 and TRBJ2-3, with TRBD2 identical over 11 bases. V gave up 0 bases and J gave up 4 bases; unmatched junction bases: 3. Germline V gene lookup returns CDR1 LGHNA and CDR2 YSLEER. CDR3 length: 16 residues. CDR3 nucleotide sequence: TGCGCCAGCAGCCAAGATTTAGCGGGGGGGGCAGATACGCAGTATTTT. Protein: CASSQDLAGGADTQYF.

The CDR3 reads CASSWGTGEVEKLFF. The CDR3 nucleotides read TGTGCCAGCAGCTGGGGGACAGGGGAAGTTGAAAAACTGTTTTTT. The V gene is TRBV5-5, the J gene TRBJ1-4, with 10 bases aligning to TRBD1. V dropped 3 bases and J dropped 7; count of bases not matched to a gene: 6. This CDR3 is built from 15 residues. CDR1 SGHKS and CDR2 YYEKEE come from the germline V gene (reference sequence).

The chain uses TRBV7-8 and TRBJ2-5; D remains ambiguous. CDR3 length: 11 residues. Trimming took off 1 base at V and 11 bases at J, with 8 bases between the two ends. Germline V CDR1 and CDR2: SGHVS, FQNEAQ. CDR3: CASSLDPEQYF. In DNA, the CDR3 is TGTGCCAGCAGCTTAGATCCTGAGCAGTACTTC.